Sequencing of this T cell receptor beta chain was carried out in a study of blood T cells in healthy people across ages. Study-wide results and limits: Greater diversity and more naive CD4+ cells were seen in long-lived donors than in aged donors.

In the case of this clonotype: Its antigen remains unidentified.

PCR was performed a second time for roughly 7 to 12 cycles using a sample-barcoded 5' primer and a J-beta primer mix. All samples yielded 3 million or more CDR3-containing paired-end reads. TCRdb analysed the 5' RACE reads with MiXCR anew, one entry per CDR3 protein. The table lists 1.5 million to 2 million distinct CDR3 sequences, 28% of them singletons. Sequencing was carried out using blood. This clonotype originated in a woman in her twenties or thirties in good health.

CDR3 amino acids: CSVEGQEDTEAFF. The CDR3 DNA is TGCAGCGTTGAAGGACAGGAGGACACTGAAGCTTTCTTT. The J gene is TRBJ1-1, the V gene TRBV29-1; tentatively, D is TRBD1 (6 bases). V was trimmed by 1 base and J by 3 bases, leaving 9 bases between them. There are 13 residues in the CDR3. Germline values: CDR1 SQVTM, CDR2 ANQGSEA.